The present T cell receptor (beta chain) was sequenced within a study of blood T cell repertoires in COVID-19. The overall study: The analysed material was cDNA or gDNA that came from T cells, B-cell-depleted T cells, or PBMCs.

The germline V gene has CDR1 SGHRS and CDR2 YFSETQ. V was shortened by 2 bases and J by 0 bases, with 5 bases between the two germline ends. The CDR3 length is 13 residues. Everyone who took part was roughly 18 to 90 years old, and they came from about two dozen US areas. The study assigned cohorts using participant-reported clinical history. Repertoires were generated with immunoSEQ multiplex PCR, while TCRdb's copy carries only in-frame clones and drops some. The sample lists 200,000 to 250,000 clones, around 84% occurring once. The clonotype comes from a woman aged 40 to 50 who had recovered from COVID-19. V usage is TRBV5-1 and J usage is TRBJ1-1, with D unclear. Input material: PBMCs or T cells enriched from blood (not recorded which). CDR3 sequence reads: CASSLLMNTEAFF. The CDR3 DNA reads TGCGCCAGCAGCTTATTAATGAACACTGAAGCTTTCTTT.